A single sample is the source of the 24 T cell receptor beta chains below, sequenced in a study of CD8 T cells in ankylosing spondylitis. TCRdb ran MiXCR on the 5' RACE reads and lists one entry per CDR3 protein. The sample has tens of thousands of distinct CDR3 sequences, around 6.5% seen once. Material: synovial fluid, either unsorted or a sorted T cell fraction (not recorded which). The receptors were gathered from a male donor with ankylosing spondylitis.

The rearrangement uses TRBV4-3 and TRBJ2-2; 12 bases align to TRBD2. V shed 0 bases and J 3 bases; nucleotides not matched to a gene: 8. The CDR3 has 19 residues. The germline CDR1 and CDR2 sequences are LGHNA and YSLEER. CDR3 residues: CASSQDWPSGRVYTGELFF. The CDR3 region has the DNA TGCGCCAGCAGCCAAGATTGGCCTAGCGGGAGGGTTTACACCGGGGAGCTGTTTTTT.

The V gene is TRBV18, the J gene TRBJ2-2; TRBD1 or TRBD2 may be the D gene (5 bases each). V lost 6 bases to trimming and J lost 7 bases, with 21 bases between them. The germline V gene has CDR1 KGHSH and CDR2 LQKENI. The CDR3 runs to 16 residues. DNA for the CDR3: TGTGCCAGCTCTCGCCCGGGACGAACCTCTGGCGGGGAGCTGTTTTTT. This gives the protein CASSRPGRTSGGELFF.

Ten or more counts support this clonotype. The V gene is TRBV29-1, the J gene TRBJ1-1; a possible D gene is TRBD1 (6 bases). Per the germline V gene, CDR1 is SQVTM and CDR2 is ANQGSEA. This CDR3 contains 12 residues. Deletions cut 7 bases from V and 1 base from J, with 10 bases between. The CDR3 DNA reads as TGCAGCGCCGAGGGGGGGAACACTGAAGCTTTCTTT. This codes for CSAEGGNTEAFF.

This clonotype was seen ten or more times. The V call is TRBV7-9, the J call TRBJ1-1; D unresolved. V lost 2 bases and J 10 bases, leaving 11 bases between the germline ends. The CDR3 has 12 residues. Germline-derived CDR1 and CDR2 are SEHNR and FQNEAQ (reference sequence). Here the CDR3 DNA reads TGTGCCAGCAGCTTACAAAACCGGAGAGCTTTCTTT. Translated: CASSLQNRRAFF.

V and J are TRBV28 and TRBJ1-2, with a possible D match to TRBD1 (6 bases). The germline V gene encodes CDR1 MDHEN and CDR2 SYDVKM. V lost 7 bases to trimming and J lost 2 bases, with 11 bases between them. The CDR3 has 13 residues. DNA of the CDR3: TGTGCCAGCACAACAGGGACCAACTATGGCTACACCTTC. Amino acid sequence: CASTTGTNYGYTF.

This clonotype was found many times. The chain uses TRBV6-2 or TRBV6-3 and TRBJ2-4, with 8 bases lining up with TRBD1. V lost 2 bases to trimming and J lost 2 bases; unmatched junction nucleotides: 2. In germline, CDR1 is MNHEY, CDR2 SVGEGT. The CDR3 spans 15 residues. CDR3 DNA sequence: TGTGCCAGCAGTTACCAGGGGGCGACCAAAAACATTCAGTACTTC. It encodes CASSYQGATKNIQYF.

Ten or more counts support this clonotype. The rearrangement links TRBV7-8 to TRBJ2-1, with D perhaps matching TRBD2 (6 bases). From germline, CDR1 is SGHVS and CDR2 FQNEAQ. V lost 5 bases and J lost 8, with 16 bases in between. This CDR3 has 14 amino acids. The CDR3 region has the DNA TGTGCCAGCAGCCCCAGGTGGGAGGAGTATGAGCAGTTCTTC. Translated, it gives CASSPRWEEYEQFF.

This clonotype has a count of ten or more. This chain links TRBV29-1 with TRBJ1-5, with 7 positions matching TRBD1. CDR3 size: 13 residues. V lost 6 bases, J lost 4 bases, and 6 bases stayed unmatched. The V gene's germline CDR1 is SQVTM and CDR2 ANQGSEA. This chain's CDR3 is CSVRGGYNQPQHF. For the CDR3, the DNA is TGCAGCGTCAGGGGGGGATATAATCAGCCCCAGCATTTT.

This clonotype occurred many times. This rearrangement joins TRBV6-5 to TRBJ1-2; D not resolved. The germline CDR1 and CDR2 sequences are MNHEY and SVGAGI. CDR3 size: 13 residues. Trimming took off 2 bases at V and 7 bases at J, with 11 bases between the two ends. The CDR3 DNA is TGTGCCAGCAGTTACACCCAACGGGTTGGCTACACCTTC. Encoded protein: CASSYTQRVGYTF.

Ten or more counts support this clonotype. The chain links TRBV19 to TRBJ2-2, with TRBD1 identical over 7 bases. Germline CDR1 reads LNHDA; CDR2 reads SQIVND (reference sequence). V lost 0 bases to trimming and J lost 7 bases; unmatched junction nucleotides: 5. The CDR3 contains 15 residues. The CDR3 nucleotides are TGTGCCAGTAGTATAGAGACAGGGTTGAACGGGGAGCTGTTTTTT. Protein sequence: CASSIETGLNGELFF.

The V and J genes are TRBV3-1 and TRBJ2-5; tentatively, D is TRBD2 (7 bases). The V gene lost 3 bases and the J gene lost 5 bases, with 13 bases spanning the gap. Germline lookup yields CDR1 LGHDT and CDR2 YNNKEL (reference sequence). This CDR3 region has 14 residues. The CDR3 loop reads CASSQGGGHETQYF. The CDR3 region has the DNA TGTGCCAGCAGCCAGGGAGGGGGGCACGAGACCCAGTACTTC.

This clonotype was detected a few times. The chain employs TRBV18 and TRBJ1-6; 9 bases are shared with TRBD1. This CDR3 has 15 residues. CDR1 and CDR2 (germline): KGHSH, LQKENI. The ends lost 3 bases at V and 7 bases at J; junction bases unmatched: 4. The CDR3 reads CASSPDRGPNSPLHF. CDR3 sequence (DNA): TGTGCCAGCTCACCGGACAGGGGTCCCAATTCACCCCTCCACTTT. The full variable domain, rest sourced from reference TRBV18 and TRBJ1-6, is NAGVMQNPRHLVRRRGQEARLRCSPMKGHSHVYWYRQLPEEGLKFMVYLQKENIIDESGMPKERFSAEFPKEGPSILRIQQVVRGDSAAYFCASSPDRGPNSPLHFGNGTRLTVT.

The gene calls are TRBV28 and TRBJ1-2; 8 bases align to TRBD1. The V segment lost 6 bases and the J segment 7 bases; nucleotides outside the gene matches: 16. This CDR3 has 16 amino acids. Germline CDR1 MDHEN, CDR2 SYDVKM. The CDR3, as DNA: TGTGCCAGCAGGACATCCGGGACAGGCCTTTCTATTGGCTACACCTTC. Residues: CASRTSGTGLSIGYTF.

This clonotype was observed many times. The chain has TRBV4-1 and TRBJ2-7, with D possibly being TRBD1 (5 bases). Deletions cut 4 bases from V and 6 bases from J, with 19 bases between. The CDR3 totals 15 residues. Germline V gene lookup returns CDR1 MGHRA and CDR2 YSYEKL. CDR3 nucleotide sequence: TGCGCCAGCAGCCTAGAGGACACCGGGCTAAGCGAGCAGTACTTC. This encodes CASSLEDTGLSEQYF.

The CDR3 DNA sequence: TGCGCCAGCAGCCAGACCAGACAGGGTCTCGGTTGGGACACTGAAGCTTTCTTT. Amino acid sequence: CASSQTRQGLGWDTEAFF. The J gene is TRBJ1-1, the V gene TRBV4-1; 7 bases are shared with TRBD1. Germline CDR1 is MGHRA and CDR2 is YSYEKL. The ends lost 3 bases at V and 3 bases at J; junction bases unmatched: 16. CDR3 length equals 18 residues.

This clonotype has ten or more counts. The chain uses TRBV20-1 and TRBJ2-5, with 8 bases aligning to TRBD2. The length of the CDR3 is 14 residues. CDR1 is DFQATT and CDR2 is SNEGSKA in the germline V gene (reference sequence). J was trimmed by 9 bases and V by 1 base; bases with no gene match: 10. CDR3 sequence: CSARGASGPMAQYF. The CDR3 nucleotides are TGCAGTGCTAGAGGGGCTAGCGGGCCTATGGCCCAGTACTTC.

This clonotype was detected ten times or more. The chain employs TRBV28 and TRBJ2-1; 9 nucleotides line up with TRBD1. CDR3 size: 15 residues. J lost 1 base, V lost 6 bases, and 4 bases had no gene match. Looked up from germline, CDR1 is MDHEN and CDR2 is SYDVKM. The CDR3, as DNA: TGTGCCAGCAGGTCTGGACAGGGGTCCTACAATGAGCAGTTCTTC. Residues: CASRSGQGSYNEQFF.

Worth noting for this clonotype: A much larger clonotype is one base distant, so this may be a read error. Here the CDR3 omits its conserved ending phenylalanine or tryptophan, so a read error is the likely source. The gene calls are TRBV4-2 and TRBJ2-5; TRBD2 aligns across 7 bases. Per germline, CDR1 LGHNA and CDR2 YNFKEQ. V was clipped by 1 base and J by 5 bases; unmatched bases: 4. The CDR3 is made up of 14 amino acids. CDR3 in amino acids: CASSQGTRGETQYS. The CDR3 DNA sequence: TGTGCCAGCAGCCAAGGGACTAGGGGTGAGACCCAGTACTCC.

This clonotype came up a few times. The J gene is TRBJ2-1, the V gene TRBV7-2; TRBD1 might be the D (5 bases). The germline V gene encodes CDR1 SGHTA and CDR2 FQGNSA. Trimming stripped 5 bases from V and 6 bases from J, with 17 bases between. The CDR3 spans 15 residues. CDR3 DNA: TGTGCCAGCAGCCCCGTAAGGGGTCCCACCAATGAGCAGTTCTTC. This codes for CASSPVRGPTNEQFF.

The table lists this clonotype with many counts. The chain has TRBV4-2 and TRBJ2-3, with a possible D match to TRBD1 (6 bases). V was pared by 1 base and J by 1 base, with 9 bases between. The V gene's germline CDR1 is LGHNA and CDR2 YNFKEQ. The CDR3 runs to 15 residues. In DNA, the CDR3 is TGTGCCAGCAGCCAAGTGACAGGCGGCACAGATACGCAGTATTTT. Its translation is CASSQVTGGTDTQYF.

This clonotype was picked up a small number of times. The chain links TRBV5-1 to TRBJ1-4; D unresolved. Germline lookup yields CDR1 SGHRS and CDR2 YFSETQ. V shed 6 bases and J shed 7 bases, with 13 bases lying between them. The CDR3 loop spans 13 amino acids. For the CDR3, the DNA is TGCGCCAGCACCACAGAGAGTGGTGAAAAACTGTTTTTT. Its protein product is CASTTESGEKLFF.

The table lists this clonotype with many counts. V usage is TRBV6-2 or TRBV6-3 and J usage is TRBJ1-4, with a weak D call TRBD1 (5 bases). The germline CDR1 and CDR2 sequences are MNHEY and SVGEGT. V was trimmed by 6 bases and J by 1 base, leaving 12 bases between them. The CDR3 is made up of 15 amino acids. Written as DNA, the CDR3 is TGTGCCAGCAGCGCCACAGGCGGAACTAATGAAAAACTGTTTTTT. This gives the protein CASSATGGTNEKLFF.

This clonotype was observed many times. The chain employs TRBV24-1 and TRBJ2-1, with 11 bases fitting TRBD1. The germline V gene has CDR1 KGHDR and CDR2 SFDVKD. V lost 5 bases to trimming and J lost 6 bases; unmatched junction nucleotides: 8. The CDR3 covers 16 residues. The CDR3 loop reads CATSVIGDRGANEQFF. CDR3 bases: TGTGCCACCAGTGTCATCGGGGACAGGGGGGCCAATGAGCAGTTCTTC.

This clonotype was seen only a few times. This chain joins TRBV9 and TRBJ2-7; TRBD1 is a possible D gene (5 bases). Trimming removed 4 bases at V and 0 bases at J, with 11 bases between. The CDR3 has 14 residues. The germline CDR1 and CDR2 sequences are SGDLS and YYNGEE. CDR3 in amino acids: CASSTRQYSYEQYF. For the CDR3, the DNA is TGTGCCAGCAGCACTCGACAGTACTCCTACGAGCAGTACTTC. The complete variable domain, with remaining parts taken from reference TRBV9 and TRBJ2-7, reads DSGVTQTPKHLITATGQRVTLRCSPRSGDLSVYWYQQSLDQGLQFLIQYYNGEERAKGNILERFSAQQFPDLHSELNLSSLELGDSALYFCASSTRQYSYEQYFGPGTRLTVT.